This entry features one T cell receptor (beta chain) sequence. One end of the junction varies from germline; a read error may be responsible. Sequences SEHNR (CDR1) and FQNEAQ (CDR2) are obtained from the germline V gene (reference sequence). The CDR3 runs 16 residues from the cysteine to the phenylalanine. Just the 48-base CDR3 DNA is kept, in frame starting at base 1. These data are taken from a study of T cells after yellow fever vaccination (dated by TCRdb to 2018 to 2020). Regarding the research as a whole: Libraries from fractions with low cell numbers were prepared with the SMART-Seq v4 Ultra Low Input RNA kit. To follow T-cell clones before and after primary and booster YFV17D yellow fever vaccination, bulk TCR alpha and beta repertoires were sequenced over time. Two healthy male donors, one aged 18 to 30 and one aged 30 to 40 years, made up the cohort. Bulk PBMC replicates and cell subsets were isolated from blood drawn at multiple timepoints before and after both primary and secondary immunization.

TCR cDNA was synthesized by 5'RACE template switching, through which a universal primer site and unique molecular identifiers were introduced. Priming of cDNA synthesis was performed from both the TCR alpha and TCR beta constant segments. Library amplification used two PCR steps, and the second PCR step added sample barcodes and sequencing adapters. Sequencing of libraries was performed on Illumina HiSeq 2500 (2x100 bp) or NovaSeq (2x150 bp). The authors' analysis ran thus. Demultiplexing of reads and collapsing into UMI consensus sequences were performed with MIGEC, and V(D)J alignment was carried out with MiXCR. Vaccine-responding clonotypes were identified with edgeR using replicate PBMC samples, with FDR below 0.01 and a log2 fold change above 5 up to day 15 being required. Bulk clonotypes were assigned CD4 or CD8 identity according to which sequenced CD4 or CD8 repertoire held them at higher abundance. A clonotype counted as NS4B-specific if enriched at least 10-fold in dextramer-positive versus dextramer-negative fractions, with CD4-biased clonotypes left out. The raw public data were reprocessed by TCRdb itself: fastp quality trimming at Q25, MiXCR clonotype calling, in-frame beta chains only. Identical CDR3 protein sequences are pooled into one entry, listed with their most common genes and DNA. The V and J calls follow TCRdb's processing rather than the paper's. Recorded for this sample are some 80,000 distinct CDR3 sequences; about 14% of them occurred a single time. Approximately 23% of the sample belongs to the ten largest clones.

Taken with the paper, the label for treatment or condition translates to: live attenuated yellow fever vaccine strain. A standard Ficoll-Paque protocol was used to isolate PBMCs from peripheral blood. Epitope-specific CD8 T cells were sorted with a dextramer loaded with the yellow fever NS4B epitope peptide, and anti-CD3 and anti-CD8 staining was applied. RNA was extracted with TriZol from bulk PBMCs, CD4 and CD8 fractions, and dextramer-positive and dextramer-negative fractions. Overall study results and their limits: Most clones expanded after primary vaccination were re-detected after the booster (almost 98% of CD4 and approximately 88% of CD8), suggesting broad memory maintenance. Computational filtering was required because FACS-sorted repertoires could contain abundant contaminating clonotypes from the bulk population. Compared with the primary T-cell response, the secondary T-cell response was faster but weaker, reaching its peak on day 5 rather than on day 15. A small fraction of clonotypes appeared in both the CD4 and CD8 compartments, likely as a result of convergent recombination. Because only a couple of donors were included in the study, the extent to which the findings can be generalized is limited.

The input for sequencing was CD8+ T cells not binding an NS4B(214-222) dextramer, sorted from PBMCs, taken around 3 weeks after the first yellow fever vaccination. The cell subset or site label for this specimen denotes: NS4B epitope dextramer-negative CD8 T cells. Recombination connected TRBV7-9 to TRBJ2-1; 8 central nucleotides agree with TRBD1. The clonotype comes from a man between 18 and 35 years old who received the YFV17D yellow fever vaccine. CDR3 region: CASSPLGQAAYIEQFF. The DNA sequence follows: TGTGCCAGCAGTCCCCTGGGACAGGCCGCTTACATTGAGCAGTTCTTC.